This TCR beta chain comes out of a study of identifying expanded T cells in peripheral blood. Of note for this clone: Its specificity is unknown.

CDR3 size: 14 residues. V lost 1 base and J lost 2, with 6 bases in between. Germline CDR1 SGDLS, CDR2 YYNGEE. Method: immunoSEQ multiplex PCR; TCRdb's copy keeps in-frame clones and lacks some. Among under 130,000 clones listed, 80% to 90% were seen once. Regarding the study as a whole: Technical replicates showed approximately 1.2 changed clones; two weeks approximately 15; four weeks 19. Two-week clone count variance significantly increased as total template count grew.

Collection occurred without any documented infections or immune events in donors. The origin of this receptor is a person aged 18 to 75 in good health. The sample was blood. The chain is built from TRBV9 and TRBJ2-2, with D unresolved. The CDR3 DNA sequence: TGTGCCAGCAGCGTAAGCTTCAACACCGGGGAGCTGTTTTTT. Translation: CASSVSFNTGELFF.